A single sample is the source of the 8 T cell receptor beta chains below, sequenced in a study of post-analysis software for immune sequencing data. Study-level points and caveats: There were a handful of TRBV segments more frequent in patients than controls, and TRBV5-6, TRBV5-1 and TRBV20-1 were among them.

Prepared TCR beta cDNA libraries contained unique molecular identifiers. A single record per CDR3 protein comes from TCRdb applying MiXCR to the PCR reads. The sample consists of fewer than 850,000 distinct CDR3 sequences, 25% to 30% of them appearing once. The antigens of these receptors remain unknown. Sequencing was done on a sample of blood. These receptors all stem from a girl aged 5-17 years with multiple sclerosis.

This clonotype was counted a single time. The chain combines TRBV20-1 with TRBJ1-2, with no clear D. Germline V gene sequence: CDR1 DFQATT, CDR2 SNEGSKA (reference sequence). V lost 0 bases and J 4 bases, leaving 12 bases between the germline ends. This CDR3 spans 14 amino acids. CDR3 sequence reads: CSARDNVPFYGYTF. DNA for the CDR3: TGCAGTGCTAGAGATAACGTCCCCTTCTATGGCTACACCTTC.

In its sample, this clonotype was seen a few times. V and J are TRBV7-2 and TRBJ1-2, with D perhaps TRBD1 (5 bases). V dropped 5 bases and J dropped 0 bases, with 13 bases sitting between them. The CDR3 has 15 amino acids. Germline-derived CDR1 and CDR2 are SGHTA and FQGNSA. CDR3 sequence: CASSPTTVPNYGYTF. The CDR3 coding sequence is TGTGCCAGCAGCCCTACGACAGTACCTAACTATGGCTACACCTTC.

This chain connects TRBV6-1 to TRBJ1-1, with D tentatively TRBD1 (5 bases). The CDR3 is 13 amino acids. V gave up 8 bases and J gave up 6 bases, with 16 bases separating them. CDR1 and CDR2 from the germline V gene are MNHNS and SASEGT. The CDR3 region is CASLGPRRAEAFF. CDR3 nucleotide sequence: TGTGCCAGCCTGGGACCTAGGAGGGCTGAAGCTTTCTTT.

This chain links TRBV4-1 with TRBJ2-5; no definite D call. Germline lookup yields CDR1 MGHRA and CDR2 YSYEKL. The germline V and J ends were trimmed by 0 bases and 6 bases, with 11 bases remaining between them. The CDR3 has 14 residues. The DNA for the CDR3 is TGCGCCAGCAGCCAAGATCCCCTGTGGAAGACCCAGTACTTC. Its protein is CASSQDPLWKTQYF.

The V call is TRBV4-3, the J call TRBJ2-7, with D possibly called TRBD1 or TRBD2 (6 bases each). Germline V gene data show CDR1 as LGHNA and CDR2 as YSLEER. Trimming left V 0 bases short and J 3 bases short, with 12 bases between. The CDR3 spans 15 residues. In DNA, the CDR3 is TGCGCCAGCAGCCAAGAATCCAGGGGAGGCTACGAGCAGTACTTC. This codes for CASSQESRGGYEQYF.

In this sample, this clonotype turned up a few times. The chain couples TRBV27 to TRBJ2-7, with D unresolved. In germline, CDR1 is MNHEY, CDR2 SMNVEV (reference sequence). Deletions cut 1 base from V and 0 bases from J, with 10 bases between. The CDR3 loop spans 15 amino acids. The CDR3 reads CASSLYFESSYEQYF. CDR3 nucleotides: TGTGCCAGCAGTTTATATTTCGAGAGCTCCTACGAGCAGTACTTC.

In this sample, this clonotype turned up a few times. The rearrangement joins TRBV27 to TRBJ2-5, with a possible D match to TRBD2 (5 bases). The CDR3 spans 15 residues. V was cut by 5 bases and J by 3 bases, with 16 bases left in between. Germline CDR1 is MNHEY and CDR2 is SMNVEV (reference sequence). CDR3 in amino acids: CASSLQFGREETQYF. CDR3 bases: TGTGCCAGCAGTCTCCAATTCGGGCGGGAAGAGACCCAGTACTTC.

This clonotype has just a few counts. Here the CDR3 reads CSVEGASGRFSGEQYF. The CDR3 DNA is TGCAGCGTCGAGGGGGCTAGCGGGCGTTTCTCGGGAGAGCAGTACTTC. J is TRBJ2-7 and V is TRBV29-1, with D perhaps matching TRBD2 (8 bases). V was clipped by 6 bases and J by 7 bases, with 28 bases between them. Germline loops: CDR1 SQVTM, CDR2 ANQGSEA. The CDR3 runs to 16 residues.